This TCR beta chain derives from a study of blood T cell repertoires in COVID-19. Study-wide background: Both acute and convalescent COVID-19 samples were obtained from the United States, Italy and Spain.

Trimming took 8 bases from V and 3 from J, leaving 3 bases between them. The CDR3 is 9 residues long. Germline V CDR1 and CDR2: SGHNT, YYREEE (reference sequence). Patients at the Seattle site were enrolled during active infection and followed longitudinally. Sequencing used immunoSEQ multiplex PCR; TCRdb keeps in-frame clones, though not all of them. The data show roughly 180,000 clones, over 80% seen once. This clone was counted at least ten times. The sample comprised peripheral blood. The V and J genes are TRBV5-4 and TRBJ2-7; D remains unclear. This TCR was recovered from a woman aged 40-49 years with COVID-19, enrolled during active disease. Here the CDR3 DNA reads TGTGCCAGACTCTACGAGCAGTACTTC. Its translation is CARLYEQYF.